These 30 T cell receptor beta chains originate from one sample sequenced in a study of CD8 T cells in Susac syndrome. Random-hexamer reverse transcription was applied to 0.5 to 1 ug RNA. In TCRdb, the immunoSEQ multiplex PCR reads were re-called with MiXCR into one record per CDR3 protein. The sample includes about 300,000 distinct CDR3 sequences, about 91% of them seen just once. Source material: CD4+ T cells from PBMCs. These receptors all come from a human donor with multiple sclerosis.

The CDR3 spells CASSHPEETQYF. CDR3 in DNA: TGCGCCAGCAGCCACCCCGAAGAGACCCAGTACTTC. V usage is TRBV5-1 and J usage is TRBJ2-5; D is undetermined. Trimming stripped 4 bases from V and 3 bases from J, with 7 bases between. The germline CDR1 and CDR2 sequences are SGHRS and YFSETQ. The CDR3 spans 12 residues.

In its sample, this clonotype was seen once. J is TRBJ1-1 and V is TRBV30, with D possibly matching TRBD1 (6 bases). Trimming stripped 4 bases from V and 1 base from J, with 13 bases between. This CDR3 region has 14 residues. The V gene's germline CDR1 is GTSNPN and CDR2 SVGIG (reference sequence). CDR3 sequence reads: CAWTKAGENTEAFF. The CDR3, as DNA: TGTGCCTGGACCAAGGCAGGGGAGAACACTGAAGCTTTCTTT.

The V call is TRBV28, the J call TRBJ2-7, with D possibly matching TRBD2 (7 bases). The CDR3 has 17 residues. V gave up 6 bases and J gave up 5 bases, with 26 bases separating them. In germline, CDR1 is MDHEN, CDR2 SYDVKM. In DNA form, the CDR3 reads TGTGCCAGCAGACTTCAATTTGGGGGGGGGCGCTCGGACGAGCAGTACTTC. Translated: CASRLQFGGGRSDEQYF. Supplemented by reference TRBV28 and TRBJ2-7, the full variable domain reads DVKVTQSSRYLVKRTGEKVFLECVQDMDHENMFWYRQDPGLGLRLIYFSYDVKMKEKGDIPEGYSVSREKKERFSLILESASTNQTSMYLCASRLQFGGGRSDEQYFGPGTRLTVT.

The rearrangement joins TRBV19 to TRBJ1-2, with a possible D match to TRBD1 (5 bases). The CDR3 is 15 amino acids. Germline-derived CDR1 and CDR2 are LNHDA and SQIVND (reference sequence). Trimming cost V 1 base and J 4 bases, with 13 bases left between them. The CDR3 region has the DNA TGTGCCAGTAGTATAGGTCCAGGGCGAGGCTATGGCTACACCTTC. The encoded protein is CASSIGPGRGYGYTF.

This clonotype was seen a single time. The chain recombines TRBV21-1 with TRBJ1-5. TRBV21-1 is a pseudogene segment. This CDR3 region has 14 residues. The CDR3 protein is CASSKVWFGQPQHF. The CDR3 DNA sequence: TGTGCCAGCAGCAAAGTATGGTTCGGGCAGCCCCAGCATTTT.

This chain joins TRBV14 and TRBJ1-2; the D gene is possibly TRBD1 (6 bases). The CDR3 spans 15 residues. CDR1 is SGHDN and CDR2 is FVKESK in the germline V gene. V lost 1 base to trimming and J lost 7 bases, with 16 bases between them. CDR3 bases: TGTGCCAGCAGCCAAGCGGGTCTTTCCAGGGGTGGCTACACCTTC. As protein: CASSQAGLSRGGYTF.

The DNA for the CDR3 is TGTGCCACCTCAGATACTAGCGGGGGGTCCACCGGGGAGCTGTTTTTT. This sequence encodes CATSDTSGGSTGELFF. The chain employs TRBV19 and TRBJ2-2; 12 positions agree with TRBD2. Trimming at V came to 10 bases and at J to 4 bases, leaving 10 bases not matched to a gene. This CDR3 has 16 residues. Germline V lookup: CDR1 LNHDA, CDR2 SQIVND (reference sequence).

This clonotype was seen just once. This chain joins TRBV2 and TRBJ2-1; D is unclear. Germline CDR1 reads SNHLY; CDR2 reads FYNNEI. The CDR3 sequence is 14 residues long. The V end was cut by 1 base, the J end by 8 bases, with 12 bases between. CDR3 loop: CASSEGASTDEQFF. CDR3 in DNA: TGTGCCAGCAGTGAAGGGGCGAGTACTGATGAGCAGTTCTTC.

DNA for the CDR3: TGTGCCAGCAGCCTACCCGGGAAGGCCTACAATGAGCAGTTCTTC. Translated, it gives CASSLPGKAYNEQFF. The chain carries TRBV27 and TRBJ2-1, with a possible D match to TRBD2 (5 bases). The CDR3 runs to 15 residues. V was pared by 6 bases and J by 2 bases, with 14 bases between. Germline CDR1 is MNHEY and CDR2 is SMNVEV (reference sequence).

The CDR3 region is CASSHGRKEETQYF. DNA of the CDR3: TGTGCCAGCTCACACGGACGGAAGGAAGAGACCCAGTACTTC. The V call is TRBV18, the J call TRBJ2-5; D is unresolved. Trimming took off 4 bases at V and 3 bases at J, with 12 bases between the two ends. This CDR3 is built from 14 residues. Looked up from germline, CDR1 is KGHSH and CDR2 is LQKENI. The variable domain in full, completed from reference TRBV18 and TRBJ2-5, reads NAGVMQNPRHLVRRRGQEARLRCSPMKGHSHVYWYRQLPEEGLKFMVYLQKENIIDESGMPKERFSAEFPKEGPSILRIQQVVRGDSAAYFCASSHGRKEETQYFGPGTRLLVL.

The V gene is TRBV5-1, the J gene TRBJ2-3, with 7 bases fitting TRBD1. V trimming: 2 bases; J trimming: 4 bases; junction bases outside the gene matches: 10. Germline V gene data show CDR1 as SGHRS and CDR2 as YFSETQ. The CDR3 sequence is 16 residues long. The CDR3, as DNA: TGCGCCAGCAGCTTATGGACAGGTGGTTTGGCAGATACGCAGTATTTT. This gives the protein CASSLWTGGLADTQYF.

V and J are TRBV10-3 and TRBJ2-3, with D unclear. Germline V gene data show CDR1 as ENHRY and CDR2 as SYGVKD. Trimming removed 3 bases at V and 2 bases at J, with 6 bases between. The CDR3 runs to 13 residues. CDR3: CAISDPPTDTQYF. The CDR3 DNA sequence: TGTGCCATCAGTGACCCCCCCACAGATACGCAGTATTTT.

The rearrangement joins TRBV6-5 to TRBJ1-2; no clear D. This CDR3 spans 12 amino acids. V gave up 10 bases and J gave up 2 bases, with 11 bases separating them. Germline V gene data show CDR1 as MNHEY and CDR2 as SVGAGI. The CDR3 bases are TGTGCCACTACTGACACCAACTATGGCTACACCTTC. This sequence encodes CATTDTNYGYTF.

CDR3 region: CASSAFGAYSYEQYF. The CDR3 nucleotides read TGTGCCAGCAGTGCCTTCGGAGCTTACTCCTACGAGCAGTACTTC. This chain uses TRBV6-5 with TRBJ2-7; D call uncertain. Trimming removed 5 bases from V and 0 bases from J, with 14 bases in between. This CDR3 is built from 15 residues. CDR1 is MNHEY, CDR2 SVGAGI, per germline.

The CDR3 is CSSTSGANTGELFF. The CDR3 nucleotides read TGCAGCTCGACTAGCGGGGCGAACACCGGGGAGCTGTTTTTT. The chain uses TRBV29-1 and TRBJ2-2; 11 positions agree with TRBD2. Germline V gene sequence: CDR1 SQVTM, CDR2 ANQGSEA. With V trimmed by 8 bases and J by 0 bases, 2 bases remained unmatched. The CDR3 consists of 14 residues.

The chain has TRBV5-1 and TRBJ1-2; 9 bases map to TRBD1. The CDR3 totals 15 residues. The junction had 6 bases not matched to a gene; V was cut back by 0 bases and J by 6 bases. Looked up from germline, CDR1 is SGHRS and CDR2 is YFSETQ. The CDR3 loop reads CASSLGTGAMDGYTF. Written as DNA, the CDR3 is TGCGCCAGCAGCTTGGGGACAGGGGCTATGGATGGCTACACCTTC.

This sequence joins TRBV18 and TRBJ1-1; a weak D match, TRBD1 (5 bases). The CDR3 runs 16 residues. Germline CDR1 is KGHSH and CDR2 is LQKENI. The V end lost 4 bases, the J end lost 4 bases, and 19 bases lay between the germline ends. The CDR3 region has the DNA TGTGCCAGCTCACTTTCGGGACCCACGGTAGGCACTGAAGCTTTCTTT. This encodes CASSLSGPTVGTEAFF.

This chain joins TRBV6-5 and TRBJ1-2; 9 bases are shared with TRBD1. Germline values: CDR1 MNHEY, CDR2 SVGAGI. The CDR3 sequence is 14 residues long. V lost 10 bases and J lost 6; bases outside the gene matches: 12. The CDR3 DNA is TGTGCCATAAAGCGGTCCCGGGACAGGGATGGCTACACCTTC. Its translation is CAIKRSRDRDGYTF.

In regard to this clonotype: The junction departs from the called germline gene at one end, perhaps through a read error. The V gene is TRBV4-1, the J gene TRBJ2-7; maybe TRBD1 (6 bases). Germline CDR1 is MGHRA and CDR2 is YSYEKL. There are 16 residues in the CDR3. The CDR3, as DNA: TGCGCCAGCAGCCAAGATTCGGGACAAACACTGCGGCGGAAAGATTTC. Amino acids: CASSQDSGQTLRRKDF.

The J gene is TRBJ2-7, the V gene TRBV7-2; 9 nucleotides agree with TRBD2. Germline CDR1 SGHTA, CDR2 FQGNSA. V gave up 4 bases and J gave up 6 bases; unmatched junction bases: 7. The CDR3 has 14 residues. CDR3 region: CASSSTSGGGEQYF. Here the CDR3 DNA reads TGTGCCAGCAGCTCGACTAGCGGAGGGGGCGAGCAGTACTTC.

This clonotype appeared a single time. The chain is built from TRBV7-2 and TRBJ1-1; D unresolved. CDR1 and CDR2 from the germline V gene are SGHTA and FQGNSA. Trimming took off 2 bases at V and 8 bases at J, with 15 bases between the two ends. The CDR3 is 14 amino acids. For the CDR3, the DNA is TGTGCCAGCAGCTTACGGCCCTTTTTGGAAGAAGCTTTCTTT. Translation gives CASSLRPFLEEAFF.

This clonotype has only one observation. The chain carries TRBV6-4 and TRBJ2-1, with D perhaps matching TRBD2 (6 bases). The germline gives CDR1 MRHNA, CDR2 SNTAGT. V was trimmed by 2 bases and J by 7 bases, leaving 15 bases between them. The CDR3 runs 15 residues. The CDR3 DNA follows: TGTGCCAGCAGTGACGTCGGGAGTGGGAGGAATGAGCAGTTCTTC. It codes for CASSDVGSGRNEQFF.

The J gene is TRBJ2-5, the V gene TRBV20-1; the D gene is possibly TRBD1 (6 bases). This CDR3 has 15 amino acids. Trimming removed 0 bases from V and 0 bases from J, with 11 bases in between. In germline, CDR1 is DFQATT, CDR2 SNEGSKA (reference sequence). The CDR3 loop reads CSAREPQGYQETQYF. The CDR3 DNA is TGCAGTGCTAGAGAACCCCAGGGGTACCAAGAGACCCAGTACTTC.

This clonotype was detected only once. The J gene is TRBJ2-3, the V gene TRBV19; 11 bases line up with TRBD2. V dropped 6 bases and J dropped 10; count of bases not matched to a gene: 15. This CDR3 spans 16 amino acids. CDR1 and CDR2 from the germline V gene are LNHDA and SQIVND (reference sequence). The DNA of the CDR3 is TGTGCCAGTAGGGGAAGGGGCACTAGCGGGAGCCTCGCGCAGTATTTT. Translation gives CASRGRGTSGSLAQYF.

The chain links TRBV19 to TRBJ1-2; 7 bases are shared with TRBD1. The CDR3 runs to 12 residues. Germline V gene sequence: CDR1 LNHDA, CDR2 SQIVND (reference sequence). With 8 bases clipped from V and 4 bases from J, the junction kept 4 bases outside the gene matches. The CDR3 sequence: CASQGQTYGYTF. In nucleotides, the CDR3 is TGTGCCAGTCAGGGACAGACCTATGGCTACACCTTC.

The V gene is TRBV19, the J gene TRBJ2-2; D may match TRBD1 or TRBD2 (5 bases each). V dropped 6 bases and J dropped 0 bases, with 11 bases sitting between them. The CDR3 sequence is 15 residues long. The germline V gene has CDR1 LNHDA and CDR2 SQIVND (reference sequence). The CDR3, as DNA: TGTGCCAGTAGGTTCGGGACGGCGAACACCGGGGAGCTGTTTTTT. Translating it yields CASRFGTANTGELFF.

V gene TRBV24-1 combines with J gene TRBJ1-2, with a tentative D call TRBD1 (5 bases). Germline CDR1 is KGHDR and CDR2 is SFDVKD. Trimming removed 3 bases at V and 4 bases at J, with 17 bases between. The CDR3 has 16 amino acids. The CDR3 DNA reads as TGTGCCACCAGTGATGGCGCGGGGACCGGGAGCTATGGCTACACCTTC. Translating gives CATSDGAGTGSYGYTF.

The gene calls are TRBV6-9 and TRBJ2-7; D remains ambiguous. CDR3 length: 15 amino acids. CDR1 MNHGY and CDR2 SVAAGI come from the germline V gene. V was shortened by 1 base and J by 7 bases, with 17 bases between the two germline ends. CDR3 sequence: CASSYFVSLTEEQYF. DNA for the CDR3: TGTGCCAGCAGTTATTTTGTCAGCCTGACCGAGGAGCAGTACTTC.

The chain employs TRBV7-3 and TRBJ2-1, with 7 bases fitting TRBD2. Germline V gives CDR1 SGHTA, CDR2 FQGTGA. With V trimmed by 4 bases and J by 3 bases, 9 bases remained unmatched. The CDR3 runs 16 residues. CDR3 nucleotide sequence: TGTGCCAGCAGCTCAGTAAGCGGGGCGGGCTACAATGAGCAGTTCTTC. Translated, it gives CASSSVSGAGYNEQFF. The whole variable domain, remainder taken from reference TRBV7-3 and TRBJ2-1, is GAGVSQTPSNKVTEKGKYVELRCDPISGHTALYWYRQSLGQGPEFLIYFQGTGAADDSGLPNDRFFAVRPEGSVSTLKIQRTERGDSAVYLCASSSVSGAGYNEQFFGPGTRLTVL.

The chain joins TRBV29-1 to TRBJ2-1; 11 bases are shared with TRBD2. Germline CDR1 reads SQVTM; CDR2 reads ANQGSEA. This CDR3 region has 17 residues. V gave up 4 bases and J gave up 3 bases; unmatched junction bases: 11. The CDR3 coding sequence is TGCAGCGTTGGGGGGGGCTATAGCGGGAGGGTCTACAATGAGCAGTTCTTC. It translates to CSVGGGYSGRVYNEQFF.